This T cell receptor beta chain was documented in a study of blood T cell repertoires in COVID-19. The V end lost 3 bases, the J end lost 5 bases, and 19 bases lay between the germline ends. Germline CDR1 and CDR2: SGHAT and FQNNGV. This CDR3 contains 16 residues. TCRdb's copy holds only in-frame clones and misses some; the assay was immunoSEQ multiplex PCR. The sample records about 110,000 clones, 80% to 95% being singletons. The chain has TRBV11-2 and TRBJ2-5; tentatively, D is TRBD1 (6 bases). Source material: peripheral blood. This TCR came from a woman in her twenties or thirties with acute or convalescent COVID-19. The CDR3 bases are TGTGCCAGCAGCTTTTACTACAGGGTCCCGGGCGAGACCCAGTACTTC. This codes for CASSFYYRVPGETQYF.